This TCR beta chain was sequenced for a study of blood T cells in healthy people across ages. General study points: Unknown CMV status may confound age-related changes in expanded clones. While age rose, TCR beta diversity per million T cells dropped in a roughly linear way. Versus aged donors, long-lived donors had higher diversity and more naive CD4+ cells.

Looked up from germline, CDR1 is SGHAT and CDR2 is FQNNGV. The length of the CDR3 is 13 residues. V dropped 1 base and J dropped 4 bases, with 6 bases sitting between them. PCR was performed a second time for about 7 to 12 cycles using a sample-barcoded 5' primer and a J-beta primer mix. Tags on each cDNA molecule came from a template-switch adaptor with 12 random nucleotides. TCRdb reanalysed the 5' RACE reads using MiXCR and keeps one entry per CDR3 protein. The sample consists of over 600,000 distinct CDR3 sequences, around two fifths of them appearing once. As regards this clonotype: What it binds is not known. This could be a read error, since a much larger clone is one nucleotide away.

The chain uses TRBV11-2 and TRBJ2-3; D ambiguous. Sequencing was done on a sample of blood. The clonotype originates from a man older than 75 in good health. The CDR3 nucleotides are TGTGCCAGCAGCTTAGTGGGGTCAGATACGCAGTATTTT. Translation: CASSLVGSDTQYF.